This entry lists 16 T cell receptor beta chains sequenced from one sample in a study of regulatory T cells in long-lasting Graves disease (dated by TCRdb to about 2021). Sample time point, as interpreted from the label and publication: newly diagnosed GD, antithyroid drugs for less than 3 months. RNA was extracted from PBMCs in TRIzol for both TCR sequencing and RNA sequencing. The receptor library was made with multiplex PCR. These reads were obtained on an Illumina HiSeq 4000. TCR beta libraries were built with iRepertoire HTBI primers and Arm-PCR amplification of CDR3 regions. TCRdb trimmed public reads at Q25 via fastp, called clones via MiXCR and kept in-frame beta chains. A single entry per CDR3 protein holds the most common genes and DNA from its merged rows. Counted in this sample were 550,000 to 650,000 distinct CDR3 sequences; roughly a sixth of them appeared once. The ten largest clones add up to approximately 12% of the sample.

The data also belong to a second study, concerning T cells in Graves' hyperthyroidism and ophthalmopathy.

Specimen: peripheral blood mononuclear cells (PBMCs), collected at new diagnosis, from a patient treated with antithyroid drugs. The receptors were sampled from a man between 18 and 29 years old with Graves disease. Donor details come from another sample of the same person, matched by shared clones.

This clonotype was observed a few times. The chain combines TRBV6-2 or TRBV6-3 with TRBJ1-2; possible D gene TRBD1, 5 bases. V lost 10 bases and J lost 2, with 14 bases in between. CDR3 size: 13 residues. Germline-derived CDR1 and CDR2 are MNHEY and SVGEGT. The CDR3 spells CATAPGANYGYTF. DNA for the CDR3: TGTGCCACCGCTCCTGGGGCCAACTATGGCTACACCTTC.

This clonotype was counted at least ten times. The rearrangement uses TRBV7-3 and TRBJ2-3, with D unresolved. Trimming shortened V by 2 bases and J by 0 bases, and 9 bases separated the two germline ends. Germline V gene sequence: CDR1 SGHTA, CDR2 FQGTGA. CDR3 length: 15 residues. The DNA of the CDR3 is TGTGCCAGCAGCTTAGATCCAGCGAGCACAGATACGCAGTATTTT. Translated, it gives CASSLDPASTDTQYF.

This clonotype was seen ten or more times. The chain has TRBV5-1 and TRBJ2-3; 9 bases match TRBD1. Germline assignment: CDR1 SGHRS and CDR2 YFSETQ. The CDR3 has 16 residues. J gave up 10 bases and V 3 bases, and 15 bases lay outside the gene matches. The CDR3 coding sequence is TGCGCCAGCAGCTCGCGGACAGGGGTTTTCCCGATAGCGCAGTATTTT. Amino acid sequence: CASSSRTGVFPIAQYF. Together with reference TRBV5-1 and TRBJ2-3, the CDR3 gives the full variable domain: KAGVTQTPRYLIKTRGQQVTLSCSPISGHRSVSWYQQTPGQGLQFLFEYFSETQRNKGNFPGRFSGRQFSNSRSEMNVSTLELGDSALYLCASSSRTGVFPIAQYFGPGTRLTVL.

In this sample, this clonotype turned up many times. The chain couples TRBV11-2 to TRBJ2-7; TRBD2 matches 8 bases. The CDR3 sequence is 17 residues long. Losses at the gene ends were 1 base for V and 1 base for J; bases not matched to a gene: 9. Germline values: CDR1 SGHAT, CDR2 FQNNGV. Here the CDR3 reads CASSLVGREAYSYEQYF. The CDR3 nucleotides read TGTGCCAGCAGCTTAGTAGGGCGGGAGGCCTATTCCTACGAGCAGTACTTC.

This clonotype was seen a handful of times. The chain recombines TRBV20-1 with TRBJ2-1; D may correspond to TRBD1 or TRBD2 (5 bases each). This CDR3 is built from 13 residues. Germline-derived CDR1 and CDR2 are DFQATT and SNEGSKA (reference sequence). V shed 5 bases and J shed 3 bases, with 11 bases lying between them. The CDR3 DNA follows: TGCAGTGCTGCCGGGACCCACTACAATGAGCAGTTCTTC. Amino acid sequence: CSAAGTHYNEQFF.

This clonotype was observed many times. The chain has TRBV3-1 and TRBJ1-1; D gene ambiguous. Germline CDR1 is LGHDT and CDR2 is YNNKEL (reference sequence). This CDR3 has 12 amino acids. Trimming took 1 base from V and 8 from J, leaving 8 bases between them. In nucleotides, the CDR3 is TGTGCCAGCAGCCAAGTCCAGAAAGAAGCTTTCTTT. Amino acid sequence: CASSQVQKEAFF. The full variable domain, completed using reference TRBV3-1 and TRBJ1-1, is DTAVSQTPKYLVTQMGNDKSIKCEQNLGHDTMYWYKQDSKKFLKIMFSYNNKELIINETVPNRFSPKSPDKAHLNLHINSLELGDSAVYFCASSQVQKEAFFGQGTRLTVV.

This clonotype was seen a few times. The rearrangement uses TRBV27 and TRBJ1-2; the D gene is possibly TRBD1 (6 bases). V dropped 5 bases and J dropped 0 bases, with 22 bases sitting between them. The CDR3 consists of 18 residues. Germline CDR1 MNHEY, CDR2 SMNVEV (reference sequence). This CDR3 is CASSTYRGGRRANYGYTF. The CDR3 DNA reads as TGTGCCAGCAGTACGTACCGCGGGGGGCGAAGGGCTAACTATGGCTACACCTTC.

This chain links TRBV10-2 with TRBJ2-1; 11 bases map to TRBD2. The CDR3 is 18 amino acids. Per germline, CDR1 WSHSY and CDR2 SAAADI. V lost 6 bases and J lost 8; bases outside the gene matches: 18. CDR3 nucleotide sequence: TGCGCCAGCAGCGGCCCCCGACTAGCGGGATTCCCTGGCGATGAGCAGTTCTTC. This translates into CASSGPRLAGFPGDEQFF.

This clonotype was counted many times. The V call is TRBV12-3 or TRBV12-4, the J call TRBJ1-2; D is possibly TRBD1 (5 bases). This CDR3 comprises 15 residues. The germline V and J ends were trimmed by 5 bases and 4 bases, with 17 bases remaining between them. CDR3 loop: CASSDAGWAGYGYTF. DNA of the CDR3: TGTGCCAGCAGTGATGCAGGGTGGGCGGGCTATGGCTACACCTTC.

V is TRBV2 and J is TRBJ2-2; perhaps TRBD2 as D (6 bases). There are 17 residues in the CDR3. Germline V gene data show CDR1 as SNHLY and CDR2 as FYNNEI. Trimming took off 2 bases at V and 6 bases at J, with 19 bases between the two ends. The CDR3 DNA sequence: TGTGCCAGCAGTGAAAGTATGACTAGGGGTTCGGCCGGGGAGCTGTTTTTT. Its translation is CASSESMTRGSAGELFF.

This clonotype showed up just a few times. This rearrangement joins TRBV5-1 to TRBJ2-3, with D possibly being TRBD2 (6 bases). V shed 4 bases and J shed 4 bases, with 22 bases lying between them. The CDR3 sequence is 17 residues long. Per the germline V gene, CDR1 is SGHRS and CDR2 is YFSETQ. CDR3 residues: CASSRGSGMRGADTQYF. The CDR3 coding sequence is TGCGCCAGCAGCCGCGGGTCCGGGATGCGGGGCGCAGATACGCAGTATTTT.

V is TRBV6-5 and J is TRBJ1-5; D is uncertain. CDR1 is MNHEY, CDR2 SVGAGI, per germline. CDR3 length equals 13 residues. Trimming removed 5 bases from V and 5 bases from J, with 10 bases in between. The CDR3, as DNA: TGTGCCAGCAGTACTCGGGGAGATCAGCCCCAGCATTTT. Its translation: CASSTRGDQPQHF.

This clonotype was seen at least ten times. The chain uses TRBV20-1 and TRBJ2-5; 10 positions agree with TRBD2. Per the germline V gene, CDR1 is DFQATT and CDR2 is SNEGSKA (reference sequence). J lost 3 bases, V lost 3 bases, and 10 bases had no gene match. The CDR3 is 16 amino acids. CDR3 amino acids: CSARGLAGVGKETQYF. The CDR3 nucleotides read TGCAGTGCTAGGGGGCTAGCGGGAGTTGGCAAAGAGACCCAGTACTTC.

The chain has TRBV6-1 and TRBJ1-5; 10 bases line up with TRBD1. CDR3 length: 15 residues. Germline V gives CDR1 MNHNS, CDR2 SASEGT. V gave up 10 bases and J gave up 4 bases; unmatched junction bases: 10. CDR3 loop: CATATGTGDNQPQHF. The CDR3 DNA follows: TGTGCCACCGCGACCGGGACAGGGGATAATCAGCCCCAGCATTTT.

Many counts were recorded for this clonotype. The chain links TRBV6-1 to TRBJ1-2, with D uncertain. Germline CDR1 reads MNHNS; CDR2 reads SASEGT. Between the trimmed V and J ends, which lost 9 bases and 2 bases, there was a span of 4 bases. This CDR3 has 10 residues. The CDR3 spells CASENYGYTF. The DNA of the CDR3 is TGTGCCAGTGAAAACTATGGCTACACCTTC.

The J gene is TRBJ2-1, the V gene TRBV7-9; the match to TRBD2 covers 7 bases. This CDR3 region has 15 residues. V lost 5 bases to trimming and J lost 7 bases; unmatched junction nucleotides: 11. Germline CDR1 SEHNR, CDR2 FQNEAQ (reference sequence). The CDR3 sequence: CASSEGGHWENEQFF. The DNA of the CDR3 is TGTGCCAGCAGCGAGGGAGGGCACTGGGAAAATGAGCAGTTCTTC.